A single sample gave rise to the 22 T cell receptor beta chains below, sequenced in a study of control samples from healthy donors and cancer patients. Only in-frame clones appear in the TCRdb table, and some are missing; sequencing was by immunoSEQ multiplex PCR. The table includes roughly 100,000 clones, approximately 90% detected once. Sequencing input: PBMCs. These receptors were collected from a man aged 60 to 75 with lung cancer.

The V and J genes are TRBV6-5 and TRBJ2-3, with 12 bases lining up with TRBD2. Germline assignment: CDR1 MNHEY and CDR2 SVGAGI. The CDR3 extends over 16 amino acids. Unmatched junction bases numbered 4, after V lost 4 bases and J lost 2 bases. CDR3 loop: CASSSGTSGYTDTQYF. The CDR3 region has the DNA TGTGCCAGCAGTTCCGGGACTAGCGGGTACACAGATACGCAGTATTTT.

The V call is TRBV30, the J call TRBJ2-2; a weak D match, TRBD1 (6 bases). The CDR3 extends over 16 amino acids. Germline assignment: CDR1 GTSNPN and CDR2 SVGIG (reference sequence). V gave up 1 base and J gave up 5 bases, with 17 bases separating them. CDR3 coding DNA: TGTGCCTGGAGTGGATCAGCTACAGGGAGAACCGGGGAGCTGTTTTTT. Residues: CAWSGSATGRTGELFF.

The V and J genes are TRBV5-5 and TRBJ2-5; D perhaps matches TRBD1 (6 bases). Germline V gives CDR1 SGHKS, CDR2 YYEKEE (reference sequence). The length of the CDR3 is 14 residues. V gave up 4 bases and J gave up 5 bases, with 15 bases separating them. The CDR3 spells CASSTEDSKETQYF. CDR3 nucleotides: TGTGCCAGCAGCACAGAGGACAGCAAGGAGACCCAGTACTTC.

The J gene is TRBJ2-7, the V gene TRBV7-2; D may be TRBD2 (5 bases). V was cut by 2 bases and J by 7 bases, with 12 bases left in between. Germline CDR1 and CDR2: SGHTA and FQGNSA. The CDR3 is 13 amino acids. CDR3: CASSLTASGEQYV. The CDR3 DNA sequence: TGTGCCAGCAGCTTAACCGCCTCGGGGGAGCAGTACGTC.

V gene TRBV3-1 (or the pseudogene TRBV3-2) combines with J gene TRBJ1-1; D unclear. The CDR3 loop spans 15 amino acids. Germline V lookup: CDR1 LGHDT, CDR2 YNNKEL (reference sequence). V gave up 0 bases and J gave up 3 bases, with 11 bases separating them. In DNA form, the CDR3 reads TGTGCCAGCAGCCAAGATCTAGGGTTAGACACTGAAGCTTTCTTT. It codes for CASSQDLGLDTEAFF.

The chain has TRBV7-2 and TRBJ1-1; 7 positions agree with TRBD1. This CDR3 is 13 amino acids long. Trimming took 5 bases from V and 5 from J; bases not matched to a gene: 5. The germline V gene encodes CDR1 SGHTA and CDR2 FQGNSA. Here the CDR3 DNA reads TGTGCCAGCAGCCCAGGGGGTTGGACTGAAGCTTTCTTT. Translating it yields CASSPGGWTEAFF.

This clone has just one count. The rearrangement links TRBV4-2 to TRBJ2-4; no reliable D call. V was shortened by 1 base and J by 0 bases, with 13 bases between the two germline ends. This CDR3 spans 17 amino acids. Germline-derived CDR1 and CDR2 are LGHNA and YNFKEQ. The CDR3 sequence: CASSQGIIQLAKNIQYF. The CDR3 DNA reads as TGTGCCAGCAGCCAAGGAATCATACAACTAGCCAAAAACATTCAGTACTTC.

This clone was counted a few times. The chain is built from TRBV5-6 and TRBJ2-1; no reliable D call. The CDR3 length is 15 residues. CDR1 and CDR2 (germline): SGHDT, YYEEEE. Trimming left V 6 bases short and J 3 bases short, with 16 bases between. The CDR3: CASNPIPNSYNEQFF. CDR3 bases: TGTGCCAGCAACCCCATCCCGAACAGCTACAATGAGCAGTTCTTC.

This rearrangement joins TRBV18 to TRBJ1-2, with D perhaps matching TRBD1 (5 bases). Germline assignment: CDR1 KGHSH and CDR2 LQKENI. The CDR3 runs 15 residues. Deletions cut 3 bases from V and 3 bases from J, with 14 bases between. The CDR3 reads CASSPWDRLDYGYTF. The CDR3 DNA reads TGTGCCAGCTCACCTTGGGACCGGCTAGACTATGGCTACACCTTC.

V gene TRBV3-1 (or the pseudogene TRBV3-2) combines with J gene TRBJ2-5; 8 positions agree with TRBD2. The germline V gene encodes CDR1 LGHDT and CDR2 YNNKEL (reference sequence). Trimming at V came to 3 bases and at J to 2 bases, leaving 5 bases not matched to a gene. This CDR3 is built from 15 residues. The CDR3 loop reads CASSHPGGFQETQYF. In DNA, the CDR3 is TGTGCCAGCAGCCACCCGGGGGGGTTTCAAGAGACCCAGTACTTC.

The rearrangement links TRBV18 to TRBJ1-1, with TRBD1 matching 8 bases. The germline gives CDR1 KGHSH, CDR2 LQKENI. V lost 5 bases to trimming and J lost 4 bases; unmatched junction nucleotides: 9. The CDR3 has 15 residues. This CDR3 reads CASSTTGQAATEAFF. CDR3 DNA: TGTGCCAGCTCAACGACGGGACAGGCGGCCACTGAAGCTTTCTTT.

About this clone itself: Relative to the germline gene, one junction end is altered; a read error may explain this. The rearrangement joins TRBV3-1 (or the pseudogene TRBV3-2) to TRBJ2-5; D perhaps matches TRBD1 (6 bases). CDR1 is LGHDT, CDR2 YNNKEL, per germline (reference sequence). This CDR3 has 12 amino acids. Written as DNA, the CDR3 is TGTGCCAGCAGCCAAGTCAGGGGCATATCTAACTTC. It yields the protein CASSQVRGISNF.

The chain uses TRBV5-1 and TRBJ2-1; D is tentatively TRBD1 or TRBD2 (6 bases each). The CDR3 runs 16 residues. Germline V gene lookup returns CDR1 SGHRS and CDR2 YFSETQ. Trimming shortened V by 1 base and J by 0 bases, and 11 bases separated the two germline ends. CDR3 coding DNA: TGCGCCAGCAGCTTGTCGGGGGCGAGCTCCTACAATGAGCAGTTCTTC. Amino acids: CASSLSGASSYNEQFF. The entire variable domain, with the rest obtained from reference TRBV5-1 and TRBJ2-1, is as follows: KAGVTQTPRYLIKTRGQQVTLSCSPISGHRSVSWYQQTPGQGLQFLFEYFSETQRNKGNFPGRFSGRQFSNSRSEMNVSTLELGDSALYLCASSLSGASSYNEQFFGPGTRLTVL.

The chain recombines TRBV7-8 with TRBJ2-2, with D unclear. Deletions cut 1 base from V and 6 bases from J, with 3 bases between. There are 12 residues in the CDR3. CDR1 SGHVS and CDR2 FQNEAQ come from the germline V gene. The CDR3 protein is CASSLGPGELFF. CDR3 DNA: TGTGCCAGCAGCTTAGGTCCCGGGGAGCTGTTTTTT.

This chain connects TRBV24-1 to TRBJ1-5, with D unresolved. V gave up 0 bases and J gave up 7 bases, with 3 bases separating them. Germline V lookup: CDR1 KGHDR, CDR2 SFDVKD. This CDR3 is 12 amino acids long. Written as DNA, the CDR3 is TGTGCCACCAGTGATTTGGCCCAGCCCCAGCATTTT. It codes for CATSDLAQPQHF.

This chain uses TRBV11-3 with TRBJ1-1; 8 positions agree with TRBD1. V shed 4 bases and J 6 bases; nucleotides not matched to a gene: 13. The CDR3 totals 16 residues. CDR1 and CDR2 from the germline V gene are SGHNT and YENEEA. The CDR3 is CASSSALAQGEPEAFF. The CDR3 DNA sequence: TGTGCCAGCAGCTCCGCCCTCGCACAGGGGGAGCCTGAAGCTTTCTTT.

This clone was recorded only once. The rearrangement uses TRBV9 and TRBJ2-2; D not certain. The CDR3 totals 14 residues. V shed 3 bases and J shed 0 bases, with 6 bases lying between them. CDR1 is SGDLS and CDR2 is YYNGEE in the germline V gene. The CDR3 reads CASSASTNTGELFF. The CDR3 nucleotides read TGTGCCAGCAGCGCTTCAACGAACACCGGGGAGCTGTTTTTT.

This sequence joins TRBV3-1 (or the pseudogene TRBV3-2) and TRBJ1-6; D unresolved. The germline V gene has CDR1 LGHDT and CDR2 YNNKEL (reference sequence). Deletions cut 6 bases from V and 6 bases from J, with 12 bases between. This CDR3 region has 14 residues. DNA of the CDR3: TGTGCCAGCAGTTCCATGACGGGTAATTCACCCCTCCACTTT. It codes for CASSSMTGNSPLHF.

J is TRBJ2-5 and V is TRBV5-6; perhaps TRBD2 as D (6 bases). CDR1 SGHDT and CDR2 YYEEEE come from the germline V gene. Trimming removed 7 bases at V and 2 bases at J, with 15 bases between. The CDR3 extends over 14 amino acids. CDR3 region: CASWRAGLQETQYF. The CDR3 nucleotides are TGTGCCAGCTGGAGGGCAGGCCTTCAAGAGACCCAGTACTTC.

J is TRBJ2-5 and V is TRBV7-3; TRBD2 matches at 10 bases. This CDR3 is built from 16 residues. Germline loops: CDR1 SGHTA, CDR2 FQGTGA. The trim removed 1 base at V and 5 bases at J, leaving 7 bases unmatched. The CDR3 nucleotides read TGTGCCAGCAGCTTAAGTCCAGCGGGGGGGCTGGAGACCCAGTACTTC. It codes for CASSLSPAGGLETQYF. Drawing the rest from reference TRBV7-3 and TRBJ2-5, the complete variable domain is GAGVSQTPSNKVTEKGKYVELRCDPISGHTALYWYRQSLGQGPEFLIYFQGTGAADDSGLPNDRFFAVRPEGSVSTLKIQRTERGDSAVYLCASSLSPAGGLETQYFGPGTRLLVL.

This sequence joins TRBV29-1 and TRBJ2-2; TRBD1 matches 7 bases. This CDR3 contains 14 residues. The germline V gene encodes CDR1 SQVTM and CDR2 ANQGSEA. The junction had 3 bases not matched to a gene; V was cut back by 4 bases and J by 1 base. Here the CDR3 DNA reads TGCAGCGTTGTAGGGGGCGTGAACACCGGGGAGCTGTTTTTT. It specifies CSVVGGVNTGELFF.

Notes on this clone: Other DNA sequences in this specimen translate into the identical CDR3. V is TRBV11-3 and J is TRBJ1-1; D is uncertain. V was cut by 0 bases and J by 1 base, with 6 bases left in between. Germline V lookup: CDR1 SGHNT, CDR2 YENEEA. CDR3 length: 14 amino acids. The DNA of the CDR3 is TGTGCCAGCAGCTTAGATGGGCCGAACACTGAAGCTTTCTTT. Translated: CASSLDGPNTEAFF.